This TCR beta chain was recovered during a study of OX40 agonist ivuxolimab in advanced cancers. Study as a whole: Prior anti-PD-1, anti-PD-L1 or anti-CTLA-4 therapy did not bar entry, and approximately 40% had some.

About this clone: The antigen is not known.

Here immunoSEQ multiplex PCR was the method, and the copy in TCRdb shows in-frame clones only, minus some. This sample has more than 65,000 clones, with 88% found just once. Study-level points and caveats: Part of the nonresponder group also had normalized T-cell clonal expansion that was low.

The germline V gene has CDR1 WNHNN and CDR2 SYGVQD (reference sequence). V lost 9 bases and J 3 bases, leaving 3 bases between the germline ends. The CDR3 extends over 10 amino acids. This clonotype originated in an adult with an advanced solid tumor such as melanoma, head and neck, liver or kidney cancer. The chain couples TRBV10-1 to TRBJ2-1; no firm D call. Sequencing used CD4+ or CD8+ T cells sorted from blood, obtained in a trial of the OX40 agonist ivuxolimab. The CDR3 loop reads CASFYNEQFF. CDR3 coding DNA: TGCGCCAGTTTCTACAATGAGCAGTTCTTC.